This is a list of T cell receptor beta chains from one sample in a study of shared clonotypes between healthy human individuals. Profiling relied on immunoSEQ multiplex PCR, and the TCRdb table lists in-frame clones only, not all of them. The table has approximately 2.1 million clones, 90% to 95% seen once. The specimen was naive CD4+ T cells from PBMCs. The receptors shown here come from a man aged 18 to 35 in good health. Some clones in this sample may be carry-over from other donors' samples. Both conserved end residues are part of each CDR3. The order of the fields is V gene, J gene, clone size, D gene, CDR3 protein, CDR3 DNA. D genes are given only for firm matches. Some rows have no size entry. The others give once, few or many, or a class for an expanded clone.

v_call: TRBV28
j_call: TRBJ2-7
clone_size: .
d_call: TRBD1
cdr3_aa: CASKTGGSYEQYF
cdr3_nt: TGTGCCAGCAAGACAGGGGGCTCCTACGAGCAGTACTTC

v_call: TRBV2
j_call: TRBJ2-7
clone_size: .
d_call: .
cdr3_aa: CASGASRYEQYF
cdr3_nt: TGTGCTTCTGGGGCTAGCCGCTACGAGCAGTACTTC

v_call: TRBV7-8
j_call: TRBJ2-5
clone_size: .
d_call: .
cdr3_aa: CASSYARETQYF
cdr3_nt: TGTGCCAGCAGCTACGCCAGGGAGACCCAGTACTTC

v_call: TRBV7-2
j_call: TRBJ2-2
clone_size: .
d_call: .
cdr3_aa: CASSLVANSGELFF
cdr3_nt: TGTGCCAGCAGCTTAGTCGCAAATTCCGGGGAGCTGTTTTTT

v_call: TRBV5-1
j_call: TRBJ2-1
clone_size: .
d_call: .
cdr3_aa: CASSYVTGSYNEQFF
cdr3_nt: TGCGCCAGCAGCTACGTGACGGGTTCCTACAATGAGCAGTTCTTC

v_call: TRBV5-1
j_call: TRBJ2-1
clone_size: .
d_call: .
cdr3_aa: CASSYRGGPYNEQFF
cdr3_nt: TGCGCCAGCAGCTACAGGGGGGGACCCTACAATGAGCAGTTCTTC

v_call: TRBV30
j_call: TRBJ2-7
clone_size: .
d_call: .
cdr3_aa: CAWSPGRSYEQYF
cdr3_nt: TGTGCCTGGAGTCCCGGACGGTCCTACGAGCAGTACTTC

v_call: TRBV5-1
j_call: TRBJ2-3
clone_size: .
d_call: TRBD2
cdr3_aa: CASSLGGLAGGSADTQYF
cdr3_nt: TGCGCCAGCAGCTTGGGCGGCCTAGCGGGAGGGAGCGCAGATACGCAGTATTTT

v_call: TRBV28
j_call: TRBJ1-1
clone_size: .
d_call: .
cdr3_aa: CASSYGRWGLNTEAFF
cdr3_nt: TGTGCCAGCAGTTACGGCCGGTGGGGGCTGAACACTGAAGCTTTCTTT

v_call: TRBV6-1
j_call: TRBJ1-1
clone_size: few
d_call: .
cdr3_aa: CASSVRLNTEAFF
cdr3_nt: TGTGCCAGCAGTGTACGGCTGAACACTGAAGCTTTCTTT

v_call: TRBV7-9
j_call: TRBJ2-7
clone_size: once
d_call: .
cdr3_aa: CASSRLNPGYEQYF
cdr3_nt: TGTGCCAGCAGCCGTCTCAATCCGGGCTACGAGCAGTACTTC

v_call: TRBV27
j_call: TRBJ1-4
clone_size: .
d_call: .
cdr3_aa: CASSWGRVANEKLFF
cdr3_nt: TGTGCCAGCAGTTGGGGGAGGGTGGCTAATGAAAAACTGTTTTTT

v_call: TRBV5-1
j_call: TRBJ2-4
clone_size: .
d_call: TRBD1
cdr3_aa: CASSQGQGVGNIQYF
cdr3_nt: TGCGCCAGCAGCCAGGGACAGGGGGTTGGTAACATTCAGTACTTC

v_call: TRBV6-5
j_call: TRBJ1-5
clone_size: .
d_call: .
cdr3_aa: CASSSGGRNQPQHF
cdr3_nt: TGTGCCAGCAGTTCCGGGGGCCGCAATCAGCCCCAGCATTTT

v_call: TRBV7-3
j_call: TRBJ1-1
clone_size: .
d_call: .
cdr3_aa: CASSLKGPPWTEAFF
cdr3_nt: TGTGCCAGCAGCTTAAAGGGACCGCCGTGGACTGAAGCTTTCTTT

v_call: TRBV7-9
j_call: TRBJ2-6
clone_size: .
d_call: .
cdr3_aa: CASSLRRGSSGANVLTF
cdr3_nt: TGTGCCAGCAGCTTACGCCGGGGGAGCTCTGGGGCCAACGTCCTGACTTTC

v_call: TRBV10-2
j_call: TRBJ2-7
clone_size: .
d_call: TRBD1
cdr3_aa: CASGPGQGVYEQYF
cdr3_nt: TGCGCCAGCGGACCGGGACAGGGGGTTTACGAGCAGTACTTC

v_call: TRBV5-1
j_call: TRBJ1-4
clone_size: .
d_call: .
cdr3_aa: CASSPHRAANEKLFF
cdr3_nt: TGCGCCAGCAGCCCCCACAGGGCGGCTAATGAAAAACTGTTTTTT

v_call: TRBV2
j_call: TRBJ1-4
clone_size: .
d_call: .
cdr3_aa: CAVGDYGEKLFF
cdr3_nt: TGTGCAGTGGGGGACTACGGGGAAAAACTGTTTTTT

v_call: TRBV29-1
j_call: TRBJ2-3
clone_size: .
d_call: TRBD1
cdr3_aa: CSVGTGADTQYF
cdr3_nt: TGCAGCGTCGGGACAGGTGCAGATACGCAGTATTTT

v_call: TRBV18
j_call: TRBJ2-5
clone_size: .
d_call: TRBD2
cdr3_aa: CASSPSPTGLAGETQYF
cdr3_nt: TGTGCCAGCTCACCAAGCCCTACGGGACTAGCGGGAGAGACCCAGTACTTC

v_call: TRBV7-3
j_call: TRBJ1-5
clone_size: .
d_call: .
cdr3_aa: CASSLTGDNQPQHF
cdr3_nt: TGTGCCAGCAGCTTGACGGGGGACAATCAGCCCCAGCATTTT

v_call: TRBV7-9
j_call: TRBJ2-3
clone_size: .
d_call: .
cdr3_aa: CASSLVFPDTQYF
cdr3_nt: TGTGCCAGCAGCTTGGTATTTCCAGATACGCAGTATTTT

v_call: TRBV5-4
j_call: TRBJ2-3
clone_size: .
d_call: TRBD2
cdr3_aa: CASSLTSARGNTQYF
cdr3_nt: TGTGCCAGCAGCTTGACTAGCGCCCGAGGGAATACGCAGTATTTT

v_call: TRBV5-1
j_call: TRBJ2-7
clone_size: .
d_call: .
cdr3_aa: CASSRNRDYEQYF
cdr3_nt: TGCGCCAGCAGCCGGAACCGAGACTACGAGCAGTACTTC

v_call: TRBV6-1
j_call: TRBJ1-1
clone_size: .
d_call: .
cdr3_aa: CASSGQIQSDAMNTEAFF
cdr3_nt: TGTGCCAGCAGTGGACAGATACAGTCGGATGCTATGAACACTGAAGCTTTCTTT

v_call: TRBV5-8
j_call: TRBJ2-1
clone_size: .
d_call: TRBD2
cdr3_aa: CASSLAGLAANEQFF
cdr3_nt: TGTGCCAGCAGCTTGGCCGGACTAGCGGCCAATGAGCAGTTCTTC

v_call: TRBV4-1
j_call: TRBJ1-2
clone_size: .
d_call: .
cdr3_aa: CASSQVPPGARGYGYTF
cdr3_nt: TGCGCCAGCAGCCAAGTACCTCCAGGGGCCCGTGGCTATGGCTACACCTTC

v_call: TRBV2
j_call: TRBJ1-2
clone_size: .
d_call: .
cdr3_aa: CASSASGSSGYTF
cdr3_nt: TGTGCCAGCAGTGCTTCAGGGAGTAGTGGCTACACCTTC

v_call: TRBV5-1
j_call: TRBJ1-4
clone_size: .
d_call: .
cdr3_aa: CASSRGSVDEKLFF
cdr3_nt: TGCGCCAGCAGCCGCGGGAGCGTAGATGAAAAACTGTTTTTT

v_call: TRBV20-1
j_call: TRBJ1-1
clone_size: .
d_call: .
cdr3_aa: CSAERLTEAFF
cdr3_nt: TGCAGTGCAGAGCGACTCACTGAAGCTTTCTTT

v_call: TRBV21-1
j_call: TRBJ2-7
clone_size: .
d_call: .
cdr3_aa: CASSKGGEQYF
cdr3_nt: TGTGCCAGCAGCAAAGGGGGCGAGCAGTACTTC

v_call: TRBV5-1
j_call: TRBJ1-6
clone_size: .
d_call: .
cdr3_aa: CASRRQDLNSPLHF
cdr3_nt: TGCGCCAGCCGCCGACAGGACCTTAATTCACCCCTCCACTTT

v_call: TRBV30
j_call: TRBJ2-7
clone_size: once
d_call: .
cdr3_aa: CAWRGLPSYEQYF
cdr3_nt: TGTGCCTGGAGGGGGCTCCCTTCCTACGAGCAGTACTTC

v_call: TRBV7-9
j_call: TRBJ2-5
clone_size: .
d_call: .
cdr3_aa: CATSRGQGEGETQYF
cdr3_nt: TGTGCCACCTCGAGAGGGCAGGGAGAAGGGGAGACCCAGTACTTC

v_call: TRBV7-2
j_call: TRBJ1-4
clone_size: .
d_call: .
cdr3_aa: CASSLGLGPRAEKLFF
cdr3_nt: TGTGCCAGCAGCTTGGGGCTGGGACCGCGGGCTGAAAAACTGTTTTTT

v_call: TRBV13
j_call: TRBJ2-3
clone_size: .
d_call: .
cdr3_aa: CASRWGGRGDTQYF
cdr3_nt: TGTGCCAGCAGATGGGGAGGTCGGGGAGATACGCAGTATTTT

v_call: TRBV7-3
j_call: TRBJ2-1
clone_size: .
d_call: TRBD2
cdr3_aa: CASSLKPPPAGVDNEQFF
cdr3_nt: TGTGCCAGCAGCTTAAAGCCCCCCCCAGCGGGAGTAGACAATGAGCAGTTCTTC

v_call: TRBV18
j_call: TRBJ2-1
clone_size: .
d_call: TRBD2
cdr3_aa: CASSPRAGVVGNEQFF
cdr3_nt: TGTGCCAGCTCACCTCGAGCGGGAGTAGTCGGAAATGAGCAGTTCTTC

v_call: TRBV6-4
j_call: TRBJ2-2
clone_size: .
d_call: .
cdr3_aa: CASSDSGGHTGELFF
cdr3_nt: TGTGCCAGCAGTGACTCGGGGGGGCACACCGGGGAGCTGTTTTTT

v_call: TRBV6-6
j_call: TRBJ2-7
clone_size: once
d_call: .
cdr3_aa: CASSYPTSREQYF
cdr3_nt: TGTGCCAGCAGTTATCCCACGTCGAGGGAGCAGTACTTC

v_call: TRBV2
j_call: TRBJ1-2
clone_size: .
d_call: .
cdr3_aa: CASMAGANYGYTF
cdr3_nt: TGTGCCAGCATGGCAGGAGCTAACTATGGCTACACCTTC

v_call: TRBV29-1
j_call: TRBJ2-2
clone_size: .
d_call: TRBD1
cdr3_aa: CSARPRDRSNTGELFF
cdr3_nt: TGCAGCGCGAGGCCCCGGGACAGGTCGAACACCGGGGAGCTGTTTTTT

v_call: TRBV7-2
j_call: TRBJ1-5
clone_size: .
d_call: .
cdr3_aa: CASSPSGDTFYQPQHF
cdr3_nt: TGTGCCAGCAGCCCCAGCGGGGACACCTTTTATCAGCCCCAGCATTTT

v_call: TRBV2
j_call: TRBJ2-3
clone_size: .
d_call: TRBD1
cdr3_aa: CASKWTGVPDTQYF
cdr3_nt: TGTGCCAGCAAATGGACAGGGGTGCCAGATACGCAGTATTTT

v_call: TRBV7-7
j_call: TRBJ2-1
clone_size: .
d_call: .
cdr3_aa: CASSSGRAHNEQFF
cdr3_nt: TGTGCCAGCAGCTCCGGCCGGGCTCACAATGAGCAGTTCTTC

v_call: TRBV7-8
j_call: TRBJ1-5
clone_size: .
d_call: .
cdr3_aa: CASSVGALSNQPQHF
cdr3_nt: TGTGCCAGCAGCGTGGGGGCCTTGTCCAATCAGCCCCAGCATTTT

v_call: TRBV28
j_call: TRBJ1-1
clone_size: once
d_call: .
cdr3_aa: CASTVSRGVTEAFF
cdr3_nt: TGTGCCAGCACTGTCTCAAGGGGAGTCACTGAAGCTTTCTTT

v_call: TRBV15
j_call: TRBJ2-7
clone_size: .
d_call: .
cdr3_aa: CATSRDLYIGAAYEQYF
cdr3_nt: TGTGCCACCAGCAGAGATCTGTATATCGGGGCGGCCTACGAGCAGTACTTC

v_call: TRBV30
j_call: TRBJ2-5
clone_size: once
d_call: TRBD2
cdr3_aa: CAWSLAGETQYF
cdr3_nt: TGTGCCTGGAGTCTAGCGGGAGAGACCCAGTACTTC

v_call: TRBV27
j_call: TRBJ2-7
clone_size: .
d_call: .
cdr3_aa: CASSQHPYEQYF
cdr3_nt: TGTGCCAGCAGTCAACATCCCTACGAGCAGTACTTC

v_call: TRBV6-5
j_call: TRBJ1-1
clone_size: .
d_call: .
cdr3_aa: CASSYRAGNTEAFF
cdr3_nt: TGTGCCAGCAGTTACCGGGCTGGGAACACTGAAGCTTTCTTT

v_call: TRBV7-9
j_call: TRBJ2-5
clone_size: .
d_call: .
cdr3_aa: CASSGSREYF
cdr3_nt: TGTGCCAGCAGCGGTAGCCGAGAGTACTTC